The TCR beta chain under discussion was sequenced for a study of T cells in Graves' hyperthyroidism and ophthalmopathy. This clonotype appeared a few times. Antigen unknown. There were TCR beta CDR3 regions amplified from RNA transcripts. The primer set for the first-round RT-PCR of the TCR CDR3 was HTBI. MiXCR, run by TCRdb on the multiplex PCR reads, gives a single entry per CDR3 protein. The data show 660,000 or so distinct CDR3 sequences, about 20% seen once. Study-level findings and limits: Researchers found most expanded thyroid clonotypes above 0.001 in blood as well.

From germline, CDR1 is SGHRS and CDR2 YFSETQ. The CDR3 extends over 12 amino acids. V lost 4 bases and J lost 2, with 6 bases in between. Diagnostic decisions used clinical symptoms, serum thyroxine and TRAb, thyroid ultrasound and orbital computed tomography. Sequencing was done on a sample of blood. The rearrangement uses TRBV5-1 and TRBJ1-2; D is undetermined. The sequence came from a man younger than 45 with Graves' ophthalmopathy. This CDR3 is CASSEDNYGYTF. Written as DNA, the CDR3 is TGCGCCAGCAGCGAGGACAACTATGGCTACACCTTC.